These 10 T cell receptor beta chains were all obtained from the same sample, sequenced in a study of Ad26.COV2.S vaccination and SARS-CoV-2 variants. Method: immunoSEQ multiplex PCR; TCRdb's copy keeps in-frame clones and lacks some. This sample carries roughly 300,000 clones, 86% of them seen once, and the ten largest clones take about 10%. Treatment described: 19 received Ad26.COV2.S at low or high dose, single or two shots; 5 received placebo; per-sample allocation not given. Sample collection was performed on day 63 after the first vaccine or placebo injection. Source: peripheral blood, taken in a trial of Ad26.COV2.S vaccine versus placebo. The receptors were gathered from a person between 18 and 60 years old who received the Ad26.COV2.S COVID-19 vaccine or a placebo.

This clone was seen more than once but under ten times. The chain carries TRBV15 and TRBJ1-5; no definite D call. Between the trimmed V and J ends, which lost 5 bases and 5 bases, there was a span of 16 bases. Germline V gene data show CDR1 as LNHNV and CDR2 as YYDKDF (reference sequence). This CDR3 spans 15 amino acids. Here the CDR3 reads CATSGRSGVDQPQHF. The CDR3 bases are TGTGCCACCAGCGGCAGGAGTGGAGTGGATCAGCCCCAGCATTTT.

The chain carries TRBV4-3 and TRBJ2-1, with 9 bases fitting TRBD1. The germline gives CDR1 LGHNA, CDR2 YSLEER. With 0 bases clipped from V and 3 bases from J, the junction kept 3 bases outside the gene matches. CDR3 length: 16 residues. CDR3 nucleotides: TGCGCCAGCAGCCAAGATAGACAGGGGGTCTACAATGAGCAGTTCTTC. The encoded protein is CASSQDRQGVYNEQFF.

The chain joins TRBV12-3 or TRBV12-4 to TRBJ1-6, with D possibly being TRBD1 (5 bases). Trimming removed 2 bases from V and 9 bases from J, with 8 bases in between. CDR3 length: 13 amino acids. The CDR3 DNA reads TGTGCCAGCAGTTTACTCGGGGCTTCACCCCTCCACTTT. This encodes CASSLLGASPLHF.

The genes are TRBV7-2 and TRBJ2-7, with 7 bases lining up with TRBD1. Germline V lookup: CDR1 SGHTA, CDR2 FQGNSA. This CDR3 comprises 15 residues. The V gene end was trimmed by 0 bases and the J gene end by 2 bases; junction bases not matched to a gene: 4. The CDR3: CASSLAGTEAYEQYF. The CDR3 nucleotides are TGTGCCAGCAGCTTAGCTGGGACAGAGGCCTACGAGCAGTACTTC.

The CDR3 region has the DNA TGTGCCAGCAGCTTAGTCGGGGGGGCGAACACTGAAGCTTTCTTT. Its translation: CASSLVGGANTEAFF. The chain couples TRBV7-2 to TRBJ1-1; D perhaps matches TRBD1 (6 bases). The CDR3 sequence is 15 residues long. V was pared by 1 base and J by 1 base, with 10 bases between. Germline-derived CDR1 and CDR2 are SGHTA and FQGNSA.

The sample holds a few counts of this clone. The chain is built from TRBV10-1 and TRBJ1-1, with 12 bases that match TRBD1. V trimming: 4 bases; J trimming: 1 base; junction bases outside the gene matches: 1. From germline, CDR1 is WNHNN and CDR2 SYGVQD (reference sequence). CDR3 size: 15 residues. The CDR3 loop reads CASSAGQGANTEAFF. CDR3 in DNA: TGCGCCAGCAGTGCGGGACAGGGGGCGAACACTGAAGCTTTCTTT.

The V and J genes are TRBV18 and TRBJ2-5; TRBD2 matches 10 bases. The CDR3 length is 17 residues. Per germline, CDR1 KGHSH and CDR2 LQKENI. V dropped 4 bases and J dropped 3; count of bases not matched to a gene: 11. CDR3 sequence: CASSRTPGLANKETQYF. CDR3 DNA sequence: TGTGCCAGCTCACGGACCCCGGGACTAGCGAATAAAGAGACCCAGTACTTC. Combining the CDR3 with reference TRBV18 and TRBJ2-5 gives the whole variable domain NAGVMQNPRHLVRRRGQEARLRCSPMKGHSHVYWYRQLPEEGLKFMVYLQKENIIDESGMPKERFSAEFPKEGPSILRIQQVVRGDSAAYFCASSRTPGLANKETQYFGPGTRLLVL.

The chain combines TRBV27 with TRBJ2-1; maybe TRBD1 (6 bases). CDR1 and CDR2 (germline): MNHEY, SMNVEV (reference sequence). The CDR3 is 16 residues long. The V end lost 7 bases, the J end lost 8 bases, and 24 bases lay between the germline ends. The CDR3 coding sequence is TGTGCCAGCACCCAAGTCAGGGGTTATGTTTCGGATGAGCAGTTCTTC. Translating it yields CASTQVRGYVSDEQFF.

The chain recombines TRBV5-4 with TRBJ2-5, with 7 bases that match TRBD1. With 4 bases clipped from V and 9 bases from J, the junction kept 12 bases outside the gene matches. There are 14 residues in the CDR3. Germline CDR1 SGHNT, CDR2 YYREEE (reference sequence). The CDR3 DNA reads TGTGCCAGCAGCCCCGACCTGACAGGGAAGGCCCAGTACTTC. As protein: CASSPDLTGKAQYF.

This clone has ten or more counts. The V and J genes are TRBV7-9 and TRBJ2-7; D is uncertain. The germline V gene encodes CDR1 SEHNR and CDR2 FQNEAQ (reference sequence). This CDR3 is built from 12 residues. Trimming removed 10 bases at V and 0 bases at J, with 10 bases between. CDR3 bases: TGTGCCACCTCCCGCGGCTCCTACGAGCAGTACTTC. This codes for CATSRGSYEQYF.